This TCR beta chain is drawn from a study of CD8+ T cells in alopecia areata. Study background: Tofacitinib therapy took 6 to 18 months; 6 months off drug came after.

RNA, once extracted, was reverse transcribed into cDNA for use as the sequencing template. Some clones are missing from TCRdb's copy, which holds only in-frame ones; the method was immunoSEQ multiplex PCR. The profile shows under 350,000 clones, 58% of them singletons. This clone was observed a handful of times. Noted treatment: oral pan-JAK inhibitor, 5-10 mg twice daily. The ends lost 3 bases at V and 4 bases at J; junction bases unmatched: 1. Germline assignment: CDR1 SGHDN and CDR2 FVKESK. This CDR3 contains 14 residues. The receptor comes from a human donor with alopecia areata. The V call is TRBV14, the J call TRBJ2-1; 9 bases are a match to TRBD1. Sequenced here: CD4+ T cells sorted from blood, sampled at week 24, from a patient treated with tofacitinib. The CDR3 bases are TGTGCCAGCAGCCAGGACAGGGGTTACAATGAGCAGTTCTTC. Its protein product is CASSQDRGYNEQFF.